This paragraph reports one TCR beta chain. Antigen unknown. V was trimmed by 3 bases and J by 0 bases, leaving 21 bases between them. The CDR3 loop spans 18 amino acids. Per the germline V gene, CDR1 is WNHNN and CDR2 is SYGVQD (reference sequence). This entry belongs to a study of T cell responses to AZD1222 COVID-19 vaccine. Notes on the study in general: A mostly white British donor set with more females was recruited, and clonal diversity was possibly underestimated.

Clones were read by immunoSEQ multiplex PCR, and TCRdb kept only the in-frame ones, dropping some. This sample carries around 130,000 clones, 75% to 95% of them seen once, and the ten largest clones take 1.9%. The sequences come from peripheral blood, collected 28 days after the second AZD1222 dose. The origin of this receptor is an adult who received the AZD1222 COVID-19 vaccine. The V and J genes are TRBV10-1 and TRBJ2-7; possibly TRBD2 for D (6 bases). CDR3 coding DNA: TGCGCCAGCAGTGACCCCAGGAGGGGAATCGCGAGCTCCTACGAGCAGTACGTC. It encodes CASSDPRRGIASSYEQYV.